The 27 T cell receptor beta chains in this list originate from one sample, sequenced in a study of CXCR3-negative and CXCR3-positive naive CD8 T cells. The libraries of TRB cDNA were constructed through 5' RACE using UMI labels. Reprocessing the 5' RACE reads, TCRdb reports a single entry for every CDR3 protein and omits DNA. The sample is made up of 150,000 or so distinct CDR3 sequences, and the top ten hold about 0.44% of it. The sequenced sample was naive CXCR3- CD8+ T cells from blood. Subset given: CD45RO-CCR7+CD27+CD95- naive CD8+ T cells lacking CXCR3 (TNR3-). The receptors come from a human donor in good health. Some clones in this sample may be carry-over from other donors' samples.

The rearrangement joins TRBV29-1 to TRBJ2-5; without DNA, the TCRdb call of TRBD2 cannot be checked. This CDR3 has 14 residues. The V gene's germline CDR1 is SQVTM and CDR2 ANQGSEA. The CDR3 spells CSVEISGGLETQYF.

The rearrangement joins TRBV7-8 to TRBJ1-5; TCRdb selects TRBD1, and the lack of DNA leaves this call unchecked. Germline CDR1 reads SGHVS; CDR2 reads FQNEAQ. CDR3 size: 16 residues. The CDR3 loop is CASSPQGVEGNQPQHF.

The rearrangement links TRBV11-2 to TRBJ2-3. Per the germline V gene, CDR1 is SGHAT and CDR2 is FQNNGV. The CDR3 covers 12 residues. CDR3 sequence: CASSLASDTQYF.

CDR3 region: CASSQSTGLAGGPPPQEQFF. The chain is built from TRBV4-2 and TRBJ2-1; TCRdb calls TRBD2, which cannot be checked without DNA. The CDR3 covers 20 residues. Germline assignment: CDR1 LGHNA and CDR2 YNFKEQ.

The chain employs TRBV5-1 and TRBJ2-2. Looked up from germline, CDR1 is SGHRS and CDR2 is YFSETQ. This CDR3 comprises 15 residues. The CDR3 spells CASSGLAKVAGELFF.

This clonotype counts as medium-sized by frequency. The chain is built from TRBV29-1 and TRBJ2-7; TCRdb returns TRBD1, unconfirmable since there is no DNA. This CDR3 is 14 amino acids long. The germline gives CDR1 SQVTM, CDR2 ANQGSEA. CDR3 in amino acids: CSVLQGPRSYEQYF.

The chain joins TRBV3-1 to TRBJ2-7. CDR1 is LGHDT and CDR2 is YNNKEL in the germline V gene (reference sequence). This CDR3 contains 15 residues. The CDR3: CASSQVADSSYEQYF.

The rearrangement uses TRBV29-1 and TRBJ2-1. The CDR3 contains 13 residues. CDR1 is SQVTM and CDR2 is ANQGSEA in the germline V gene. The CDR3 region is CSVVSLSYNEQFF.

The CDR3 sequence is CASSGTLYEQYF. V and J are TRBV5-6 and TRBJ2-7; TCRdb proposes TRBD1, but this gene call is untestable without DNA. CDR3 length: 12 residues. CDR1 is SGHDT, CDR2 YYEEEE, per germline.

This chain links TRBV15 with TRBJ1-5; there is no DNA to check the TCRdb D call of TRBD1. This CDR3 has 16 residues. Germline V gene sequence: CDR1 LNHNV, CDR2 YYDKDF (reference sequence). CDR3 residues: CATSQRAGMSNQPQQF.

The chain recombines TRBV6-5 with TRBJ2-7; without DNA, the TCRdb call of TRBD2 cannot be checked. CDR1 and CDR2 from the germline V gene are MNHEY and SVGAGI. The CDR3 sequence is 13 residues long. CDR3 protein: CASSYEGTYEQYF.

The chain combines TRBV19 with TRBJ2-7; the TCRdb D gene call, TRBD1, has no DNA to confirm it. The V gene's germline CDR1 is LNHDA and CDR2 SQIVND (reference sequence). CDR3 size: 14 residues. The CDR3 sequence: CASSIGAFTYEQYF. The full variable domain, rest sourced from reference TRBV19 and TRBJ2-7, is DGGITQSPKYLFRKEGQNVTLSCEQNLNHDAMYWYRQDPGQGLRLIYYSQIVNDFQKGDIAEGYSVSREKKESFPLTVTSAQKNPTAFYLCASSIGAFTYEQYFGPGTRLTVT.

The chain uses TRBV5-1 and TRBJ2-7. This CDR3 has 14 residues. Germline V gene lookup returns CDR1 SGHRS and CDR2 YFSETQ. This chain's CDR3 is CASSLDPTEYEQYF.

The chain is built from TRBV12-3 or TRBV12-4 and TRBJ2-7. The CDR3 is 11 amino acids. The CDR3 loop is CASSISYEQYF.

This chain joins TRBV20-1 and TRBJ2-1; TCRdb gives TRBD2 as the D gene, but with no DNA this cannot be confirmed. Germline CDR1 reads DFQATT; CDR2 reads SNEGSKA (reference sequence). The CDR3 consists of 15 residues. CDR3 amino acids: CSASGWPLSYNEQFF.

The chain couples TRBV7-9 to TRBJ1-2; TCRdb selects TRBD1, and the lack of DNA leaves this call unchecked. The CDR3 has 15 residues. Germline CDR1 and CDR2: SEHNR and FQNEAQ (reference sequence). The CDR3 region is CASSPSLEVHYGYTF.

CDR3 in amino acids: CASSLFSRGRHEQYF. The V gene is TRBV27, the J gene TRBJ2-7; TCRdb picks TRBD1, but there is no DNA to check that call. Germline CDR1 is MNHEY and CDR2 is SMNVEV (reference sequence). The CDR3 is made up of 15 amino acids.

This chain links TRBV7-9 with TRBJ2-2; checking the TCRdb D call of TRBD1 is not possible without DNA. CDR3 length: 14 amino acids. Germline values: CDR1 SEHNR, CDR2 FQNEAQ (reference sequence). CDR3 loop: CASSSPRDTGELFF.

The chain has TRBV7-2 and TRBJ2-1; without DNA, the TCRdb call of TRBD1 cannot be checked. Germline V gene lookup returns CDR1 SGHTA and CDR2 FQGNSA. The CDR3 has 14 residues. CDR3 in amino acids: CASSLSAGGNEQFF.

This sequence joins TRBV19 and TRBJ2-7; the TRBD1 assignment by TCRdb is unverifiable without DNA. This CDR3 is built from 15 residues. Germline V gene data show CDR1 as LNHDA and CDR2 as SQIVND (reference sequence). The CDR3 reads CASSIAMGTGNEQYF.

The gene calls are TRBV7-9 and TRBJ2-2. Germline CDR1 SEHNR, CDR2 FQNEAQ (reference sequence). This CDR3 is built from 14 residues. The chain's CDR3 is CASSQDGNTGELFF.

The rearrangement links TRBV6-5 to TRBJ2-1; with no DNA, the TCRdb D assignment of TRBD1 cannot be verified. Looked up from germline, CDR1 is MNHEY and CDR2 is SVGAGI. This CDR3 spans 17 amino acids. This chain's CDR3 is CASSYSAGSRLDNEQFF.

The CDR3 spells CASSLVGGGTEAFF. The chain combines TRBV5-5 with TRBJ1-1; lacking DNA, the TRBD1 call made by TCRdb goes unchecked. Germline CDR1 and CDR2: SGHKS and YYEKEE (reference sequence). The CDR3 spans 14 residues.

The chain has TRBV3-1 and TRBJ2-1; the TCRdb D gene call, TRBD2, has no DNA to confirm it. The CDR3 loop spans 16 amino acids. From germline, CDR1 is LGHDT and CDR2 YNNKEL (reference sequence). CDR3 in amino acids: CASSQGTSGIVFEQFF.

This chain connects TRBV29-1 to TRBJ1-2; TCRdb's assignment of TRBD1 cannot be checked, as there is no DNA. The CDR3 consists of 14 residues. The germline CDR1 and CDR2 sequences are SQVTM and ANQGSEA. CDR3 loop: CSVEDNQADKVYTF.

The chain recombines TRBV7-9 with TRBJ1-3; with no DNA, the TCRdb D assignment of TRBD1 cannot be verified. This CDR3 is 16 amino acids long. CDR1 is SEHNR and CDR2 is FQNEAQ in the germline V gene (reference sequence). CDR3: CASSLALTVSQDTIYF. Full variable domain (missing parts from reference TRBV7-9 and TRBJ1-3): DTGVSQNPRHKITKRGQNVTFRCDPISEHNRLYWYRQTLGQGPEFLTYFQNEAQLEKSRLLSDRFSAERPKGSFSTLEIQRTEQGDSAMYLCASSLALTVSQDTIYFGEGSWLTVV.

The V gene is TRBV12-3 or TRBV12-4, the J gene TRBJ2-7. The CDR3 is 13 residues long. This chain's CDR3 is CASWGNPYYEQYF.